Listed here are 11 T cell receptor beta chains from one sample, sequenced in a study of T cells in Graves' hyperthyroidism and ophthalmopathy. Amplified regions were TCR beta CDR3 sequences from RNA transcripts. With the HTBI primer set, the TCR CDR3 went through a first round of RT-PCR. TCRdb itself ran the multiplex PCR reads through MiXCR, one entry per CDR3 protein. The top ten clones hold around a third of a sample with about 640,000 distinct CDR3 sequences, around 21% of them seen once. Material: blood. These receptors came from a man under 40 with Graves' ophthalmopathy.

The chain recombines TRBV11-2 with TRBJ2-2; 10 bases are shared with TRBD2. Germline V gene lookup returns CDR1 SGHAT and CDR2 FQNNGV. V shed 5 bases, J shed 5 bases, and the junction held 5 bases outside the gene matches. This CDR3 is built from 15 residues. DNA for the CDR3: TGTGCCAGCAGCGATAGCGGGAGGCTAACCGGGGAGCTGTTTTTT. Translating it yields CASSDSGRLTGELFF.

This clonotype has just a few counts. The CDR3 sequence is CASAPLVAVLNTDTQYF. CDR3 coding DNA: TGTGCCAGTGCCCCCCTAGTAGCGGTTCTCAACACAGATACGCAGTATTTT. The chain recombines TRBV7-2 with TRBJ2-3; D is possibly TRBD2 (6 bases). V was pared by 9 bases and J by 2 bases, with 24 bases between. The CDR3 has 17 residues. Germline loops: CDR1 SGHTA, CDR2 FQGNSA.

The chain joins TRBV30 to TRBJ1-6; TRBD1 matches 9 bases. V was clipped by 2 bases and J by 9 bases; unmatched bases: 8. This CDR3 has 15 amino acids. In germline, CDR1 is GTSNPN, CDR2 SVGIG (reference sequence). The CDR3 region is CAWSFRDRARSPLHF. CDR3 DNA sequence: TGTGCCTGGAGTTTCCGGGACAGGGCGCGTTCACCCCTCCACTTT.

This clonotype was seen more than once but under ten times. This chain connects TRBV2 to TRBJ1-6; D not resolved. The CDR3 is made up of 16 amino acids. Germline assignment: CDR1 SNHLY and CDR2 FYNNEI. Trimming shortened V by 6 bases and J by 0 bases, and 12 bases separated the two germline ends. The CDR3 here is CASRPGMSSYNSPLHF. CDR3 coding DNA: TGTGCCAGCAGGCCGGGGATGAGCTCCTATAATTCACCCCTCCACTTT.

V is TRBV4-3 and J is TRBJ1-5; D unresolved. V was cut by 4 bases and J by 5 bases, with 15 bases left in between. The germline CDR1 and CDR2 sequences are LGHNA and YSLEER. The CDR3 contains 15 residues. The CDR3: CASSLDGSGYQPQHF. CDR3 sequence (DNA): TGCGCCAGCAGCCTAGATGGGTCGGGGTATCAGCCCCAGCATTTT.

V usage is TRBV7-8 and J usage is TRBJ1-5; TRBD1 aligns across 7 bases. This CDR3 is 17 amino acids long. Germline CDR1 and CDR2: SGHVS and FQNEAQ. V was clipped by 6 bases and J by 7 bases; unmatched bases: 18. In DNA, the CDR3 is TGTGCCAGCAGTTCTGACTGGACAGGAGGAAAAAGACAGCCCCAGCATTTT. It codes for CASSSDWTGGKRQPQHF.

This clonotype was seen a few times. This rearrangement joins TRBV29-1 to TRBJ2-7; D assignment may be TRBD1 or TRBD2 (5 bases each). Germline values: CDR1 SQVTM, CDR2 ANQGSEA. The CDR3 length is 14 residues. V was clipped by 4 bases and J by 5 bases, with 18 bases between them. The CDR3 DNA is TGCAGCGTTGTTCTCCGAGGGACCCCCGACGAGCAGTACTTC. Translating it yields CSVVLRGTPDEQYF.

In nucleotides, the CDR3 is TGCGCCAGCAGCTTGGTTAAGGGGGGGGCCGACGAGCAGTACTTC. Translated: CASSLVKGGADEQYF. The gene calls are TRBV5-1 and TRBJ2-7, with D possibly TRBD2 on 7 matching bases. The germline CDR1 and CDR2 sequences are SGHRS and YFSETQ. Trimming took off 0 bases at V and 5 bases at J, with 15 bases between the two ends. This CDR3 region has 15 residues.

In this sample, this clonotype turned up many times. V usage is TRBV5-1 and J usage is TRBJ1-1, with 7 positions matching TRBD1. The V segment lost 0 bases and the J segment 0 bases; nucleotides outside the gene matches: 8. CDR1 SGHRS and CDR2 YFSETQ come from the germline V gene. The CDR3 contains 17 residues. CDR3 coding DNA: TGCGCCAGCAGCTTGGAAGGACAGGACAGCATGAACACTGAAGCTTTCTTT. Translation gives CASSLEGQDSMNTEAFF.

For this clonotype: At one of its ends the junction is not consistent with the germline gene, which may arise from a read error. The chain is built from TRBV6-8 and TRBJ2-7; 9 bases map to TRBD1. Per germline, CDR1 MNHGY and CDR2 SAAAGT. The CDR3 consists of 15 residues. This CDR3 is CASSSSGTGMYVQYF. In nucleotides, the CDR3 is TGTGCCAGCAGTTCTTCCGGGACAGGGATGTACGTGCAGTACTTC.

Concerning this clonotype: At one boundary the junction diverges from the germline segment, which might be a read error. The chain has TRBV19 and TRBJ1-1; 7 nucleotides agree with TRBD1. Germline V gene lookup returns CDR1 LNHDA and CDR2 SQIVND (reference sequence). The CDR3 covers 15 residues. CDR3 DNA: TGTGCCAGTAGTATTGGAACAGGGGCCTTCACTGAAGCTTCCTTT. Its protein is CASSIGTGAFTEASF. The variable domain in full, with the rest retrieved from reference TRBV19 and TRBJ1-1, is DGGITQSPKYLFRKEGQNVTLSCEQNLNHDAMYWYRQDPGQGLRLIYYSQIVNDFQKGDIAEGYSVSREKKESFPLTVTSAQKNPTAFYLCASSIGTGAFTEASFGQGTRLTVV.